This T cell receptor (beta chain) was obtained from a study of T cell responses to AZD1222 COVID-19 vaccine. General study results and limits: The peak T cell response came first, and repertoires were sampled only after it. Just a handful of people given AZD1222 tested seropositive at baseline. Along spike, vaccine-associated CD4 TCRs were found throughout, with dominance at 160-218 and 743-854.

Assay: immunoSEQ multiplex PCR; the TCRdb copy retains only in-frame clones and omits some. Among tens of thousands of clones listed, about 92% were seen once. Concerning this clone itself: The antigen is unknown.

Germline CDR1 LNHNV, CDR2 YYDKDF (reference sequence). V was clipped by 0 bases and J by 9 bases; unmatched bases: 6. The CDR3 has 15 residues. The V and J genes are TRBV15 and TRBJ2-1, with 9 bases lining up with TRBD2. The TCR originated in an adult who received the AZD1222 COVID-19 vaccine. The sequenced sample was peripheral blood, obtained 28 days after the second AZD1222 dose. In DNA form, the CDR3 reads TGTGCCACCAGCAGAGATCTCGGGACTAGCATTGAGCAGTTCTTC. It yields the protein CATSRDLGTSIEQFF. Variable domain in full (rest from reference TRBV15 and TRBJ2-1): DAMVIQNPRYQVTQFGKPVTLSCSQTLNHNVMYWYQQKSSQAPKLLFHYYDKDFNNEADTPDNFQSRRPNTSFCFLDIRSPGLGDTAMYLCATSRDLGTSIEQFFGPGTRLTVL.